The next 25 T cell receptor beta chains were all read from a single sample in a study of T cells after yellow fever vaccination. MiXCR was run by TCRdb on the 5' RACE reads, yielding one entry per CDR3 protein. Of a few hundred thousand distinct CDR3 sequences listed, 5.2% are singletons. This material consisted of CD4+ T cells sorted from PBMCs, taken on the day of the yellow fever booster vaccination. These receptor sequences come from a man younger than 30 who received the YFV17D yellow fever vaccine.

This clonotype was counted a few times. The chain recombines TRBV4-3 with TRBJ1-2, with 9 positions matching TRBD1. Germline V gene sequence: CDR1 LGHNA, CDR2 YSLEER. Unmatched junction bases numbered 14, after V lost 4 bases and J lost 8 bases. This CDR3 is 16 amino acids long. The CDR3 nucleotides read TGCGCCAGCAGCCGGACAGATCCGGGACAGGGCGGCGGCTACACCTTC. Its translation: CASSRTDPGQGGGYTF.

The CDR3 region has the DNA TGCGCCAGCAGAAATCAGGGAAGTGGCTACACCTTC. It specifies CASRNQGSGYTF. The genes are TRBV5-1 and TRBJ1-2, with a possible D match to TRBD1 (5 bases). The V gene lost 5 bases and the J gene lost 7 bases, with 12 bases spanning the gap. This CDR3 is 12 amino acids long. Per the germline V gene, CDR1 is SGHRS and CDR2 is YFSETQ. Together with reference TRBV5-1 and TRBJ1-2, the CDR3 gives the full variable domain: KAGVTQTPRYLIKTRGQQVTLSCSPISGHRSVSWYQQTPGQGLQFLFEYFSETQRNKGNFPGRFSGRQFSNSRSEMNVSTLELGDSALYLCASRNQGSGYTFGSGTRLTVV.

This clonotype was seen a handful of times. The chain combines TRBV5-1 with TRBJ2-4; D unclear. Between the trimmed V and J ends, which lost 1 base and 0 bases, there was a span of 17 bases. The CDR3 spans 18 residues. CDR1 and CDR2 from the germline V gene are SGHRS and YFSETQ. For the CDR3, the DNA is TGCGCCAGCAGCTTGATACCCGCGCCGCCTCTAGCCAAAAACATTCAGTACTTC. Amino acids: CASSLIPAPPLAKNIQYF.

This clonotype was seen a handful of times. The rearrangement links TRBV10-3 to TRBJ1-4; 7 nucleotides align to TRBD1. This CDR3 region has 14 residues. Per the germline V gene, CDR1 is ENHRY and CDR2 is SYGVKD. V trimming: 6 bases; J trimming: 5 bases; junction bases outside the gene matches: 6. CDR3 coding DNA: TGTGCCATCAGAGAGGGACAGAAGAATGAAAAACTGTTTTTT. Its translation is CAIREGQKNEKLFF.

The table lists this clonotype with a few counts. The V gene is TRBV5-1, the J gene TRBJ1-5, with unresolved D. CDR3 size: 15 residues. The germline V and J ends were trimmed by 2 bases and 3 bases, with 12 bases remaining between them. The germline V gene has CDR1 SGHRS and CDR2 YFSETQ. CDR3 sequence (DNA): TGCGCCAGCAGCTTAGTGGGCAACGACAATCAGCCCCAGCATTTT. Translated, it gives CASSLVGNDNQPQHF.

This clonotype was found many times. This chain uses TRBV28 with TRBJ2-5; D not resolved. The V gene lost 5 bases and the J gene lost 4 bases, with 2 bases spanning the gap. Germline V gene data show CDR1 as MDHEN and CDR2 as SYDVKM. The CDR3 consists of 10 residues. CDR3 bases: TGTGCCAGCAGTGGAGAGACCCAGTACTTC. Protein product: CASSGETQYF.

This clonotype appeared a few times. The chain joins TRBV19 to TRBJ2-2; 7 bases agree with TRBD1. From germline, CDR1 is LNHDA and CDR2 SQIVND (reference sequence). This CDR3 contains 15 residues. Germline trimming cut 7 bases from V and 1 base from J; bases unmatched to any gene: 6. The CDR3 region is CASNKGALNTGELFF. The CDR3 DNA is TGTGCCAGTAATAAGGGGGCCTTGAACACCGGGGAGCTGTTTTTT.

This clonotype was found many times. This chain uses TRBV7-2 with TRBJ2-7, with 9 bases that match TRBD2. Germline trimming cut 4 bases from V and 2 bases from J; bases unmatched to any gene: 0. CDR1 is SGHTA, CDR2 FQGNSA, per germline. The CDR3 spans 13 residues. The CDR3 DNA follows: TGTGCCAGCAGCTGGACTAGCGCCTACGAGCAGTACGTC. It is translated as CASSWTSAYEQYV.

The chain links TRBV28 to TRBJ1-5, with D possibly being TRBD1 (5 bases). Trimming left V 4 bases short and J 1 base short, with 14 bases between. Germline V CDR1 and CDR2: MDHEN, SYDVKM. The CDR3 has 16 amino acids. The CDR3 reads CASSSLLEGSNQPQHF. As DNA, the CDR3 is TGTGCCAGCAGTTCCCTCCTGGAGGGGAGCAATCAGCCCCAGCATTTT.

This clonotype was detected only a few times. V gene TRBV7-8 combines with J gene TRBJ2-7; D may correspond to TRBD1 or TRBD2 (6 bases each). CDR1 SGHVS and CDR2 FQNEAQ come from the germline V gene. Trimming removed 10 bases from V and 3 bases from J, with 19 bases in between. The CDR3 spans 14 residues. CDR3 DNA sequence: TGTGCCACCCCGGTTGGGGGGCGCTGCTACGAGCAGTACGTC. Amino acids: CATPVGGRCYEQYV.

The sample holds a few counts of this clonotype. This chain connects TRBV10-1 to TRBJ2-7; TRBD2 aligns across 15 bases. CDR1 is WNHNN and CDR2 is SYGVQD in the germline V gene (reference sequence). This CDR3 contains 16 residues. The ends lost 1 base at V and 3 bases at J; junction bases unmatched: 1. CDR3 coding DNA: TGCGCCAGCAGTGAGTGGGGACTAGCGGGGGGCTACGAGCAGTACTTC. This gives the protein CASSEWGLAGGYEQYF.

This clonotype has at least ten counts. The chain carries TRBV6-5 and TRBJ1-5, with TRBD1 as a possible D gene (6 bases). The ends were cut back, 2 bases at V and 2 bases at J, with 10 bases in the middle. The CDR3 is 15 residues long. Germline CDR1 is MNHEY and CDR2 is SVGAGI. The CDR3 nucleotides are TGTGCCAGCAGTTACAGGGGGGAAGGCAATCAGCCCCAGCATTTT. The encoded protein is CASSYRGEGNQPQHF.

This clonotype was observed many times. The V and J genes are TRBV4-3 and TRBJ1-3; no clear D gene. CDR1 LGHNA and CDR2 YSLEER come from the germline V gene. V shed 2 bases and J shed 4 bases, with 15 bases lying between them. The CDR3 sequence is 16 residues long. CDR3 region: CASSQFSDPGGNTIYF. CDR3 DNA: TGCGCCAGCAGCCAATTTTCGGACCCGGGAGGAAACACCATATATTTT.

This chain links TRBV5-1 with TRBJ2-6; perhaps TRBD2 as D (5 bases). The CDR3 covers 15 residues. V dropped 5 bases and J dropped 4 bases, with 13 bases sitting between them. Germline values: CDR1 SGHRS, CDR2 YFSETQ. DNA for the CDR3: TGCGCCAGCAGGTTCGGGGTGGCCGGGGCCAACGTCCTGACTTTC. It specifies CASRFGVAGANVLTF.

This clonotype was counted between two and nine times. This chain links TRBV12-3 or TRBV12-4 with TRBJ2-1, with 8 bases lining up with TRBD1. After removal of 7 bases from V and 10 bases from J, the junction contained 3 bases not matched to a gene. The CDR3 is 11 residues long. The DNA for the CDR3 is TGTGCCAGCACCGGGACAGGCGAGCAGTTCTTC. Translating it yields CASTGTGEQFF.

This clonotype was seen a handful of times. The CDR3 coding sequence is TGTGCCATCCCGCAGGGGGCAGGGGGCACAGATACGCAGTATTTT. Its protein is CAIPQGAGGTDTQYF. The rearrangement links TRBV7-2 to TRBJ2-3; 8 bases fit TRBD1. Unmatched junction bases numbered 10, after V lost 10 bases and J lost 1 base. Germline CDR1 SGHTA, CDR2 FQGNSA. The CDR3 is 15 residues long.

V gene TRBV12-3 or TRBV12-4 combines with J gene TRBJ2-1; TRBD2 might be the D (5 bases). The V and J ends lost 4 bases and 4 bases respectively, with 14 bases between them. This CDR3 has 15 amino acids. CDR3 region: CASSSQSGDYNEQFF. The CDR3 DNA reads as TGTGCCAGCAGTTCTCAGAGCGGAGATTACAATGAGCAGTTCTTC.

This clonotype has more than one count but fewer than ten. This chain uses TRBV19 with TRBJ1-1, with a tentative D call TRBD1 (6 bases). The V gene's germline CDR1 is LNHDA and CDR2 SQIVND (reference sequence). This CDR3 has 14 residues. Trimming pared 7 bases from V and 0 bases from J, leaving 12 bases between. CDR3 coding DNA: TGTGCCAGTATCGACAGGAGATTGAACACTGAAGCTTTCTTT. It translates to CASIDRRLNTEAFF.

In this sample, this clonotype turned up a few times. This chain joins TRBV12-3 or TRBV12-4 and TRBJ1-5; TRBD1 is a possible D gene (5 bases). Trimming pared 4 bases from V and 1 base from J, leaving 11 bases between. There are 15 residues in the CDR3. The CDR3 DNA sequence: TGTGCCAGCAGTTCTGGGGGGGGAAGCAATCAGCCCCAGCATTTT. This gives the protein CASSSGGGSNQPQHF.

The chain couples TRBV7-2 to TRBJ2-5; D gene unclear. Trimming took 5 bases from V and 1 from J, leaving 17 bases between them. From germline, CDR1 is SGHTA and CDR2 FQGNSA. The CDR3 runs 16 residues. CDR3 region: CASSAHSMRFQETQYF. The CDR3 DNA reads TGTGCCAGCAGCGCCCACTCGATGCGTTTCCAAGAGACCCAGTACTTC.

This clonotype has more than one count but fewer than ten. The DNA of the CDR3 is TGCGCCAGCAGCCACCCCGGGACACCTAATCAGCCCCAGCATTTT. Protein sequence: CASSHPGTPNQPQHF. This sequence joins TRBV4-1 and TRBJ1-5, with D possibly TRBD1 on 6 matching bases. The CDR3 loop spans 15 amino acids. Germline V CDR1 and CDR2: MGHRA, YSYEKL. Trimming took off 3 bases at V and 4 bases at J, with 13 bases between the two ends.

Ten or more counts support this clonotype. This CDR3 reads CAISRKGLAGGPETQYF. The CDR3 DNA reads as TGTGCCATCAGTCGAAAGGGACTAGCGGGGGGCCCGGAGACCCAGTACTTC. The chain combines TRBV10-3 with TRBJ2-5; 15 bases agree with TRBD2. After removal of 5 bases from V and 5 bases from J, the junction contained 9 bases not matched to a gene. The length of the CDR3 is 17 residues. Germline V gene lookup returns CDR1 ENHRY and CDR2 SYGVKD.

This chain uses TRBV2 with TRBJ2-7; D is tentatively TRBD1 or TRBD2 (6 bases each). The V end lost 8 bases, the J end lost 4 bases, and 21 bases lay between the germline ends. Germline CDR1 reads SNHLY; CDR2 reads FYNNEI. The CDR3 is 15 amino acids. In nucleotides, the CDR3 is TGTGCCAGCTCTCAAAGAGGGGGGCGAAGATACGAGCAGTACTTC. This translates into CASSQRGGRRYEQYF.

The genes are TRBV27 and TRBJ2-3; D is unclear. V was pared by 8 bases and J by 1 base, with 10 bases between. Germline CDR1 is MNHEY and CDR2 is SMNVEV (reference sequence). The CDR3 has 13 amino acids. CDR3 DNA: TGTGCCAGCGGAAGAATTGGCACAGATACGCAGTATTTT. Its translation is CASGRIGTDTQYF.

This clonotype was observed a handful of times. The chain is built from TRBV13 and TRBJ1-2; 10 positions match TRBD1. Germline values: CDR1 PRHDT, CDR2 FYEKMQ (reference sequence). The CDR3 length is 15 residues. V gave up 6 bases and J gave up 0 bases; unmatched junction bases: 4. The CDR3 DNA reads TGTGCCAGCAGGGACAGGGGGGAAGCTAACTATGGCTACACCTTC. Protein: CASRDRGEANYGYTF.